This TCR beta chain was documented in a study of blood T cell repertoires in COVID-19. Looking at the study overall: T cells, B-cell-depleted T cells, or PBMCs provided the cDNA or gDNA that served as material.

Per the study methods: It was from reference gene primer amplification that nucleated cell counts were estimated. The repertoire was sequenced with immunoSEQ multiplex PCR; TCRdb's copy has only in-frame clones and lacks some. The V and J calls and clone size were taken over from that table, and D and trimming were inferred from the DNA. The sample has more than 45,000 clones; more than 80% are singletons. Germline V gene data show CDR1 as KGHDR and CDR2 as SFDVKD. With V trimmed by 2 bases and J by 2 bases, 3 bases remained unmatched. CDR3 size: 16 residues. The sequence came from a man aged 60-69 years with acute or convalescent COVID-19. The chain uses TRBV24-1 and TRBJ1-5; 9 bases map to TRBD1. Sequences were obtained from peripheral blood. CDR3 bases: TGTGCCACCAGTGATTCTCGGACAGGGGGCAATCAGCCCCAGCATTTT. This sequence encodes CATSDSRTGGNQPQHF.